The sequence of this T cell receptor (beta chain) was determined in a study of cytomegalovirus exposure and HLA in healthy donors. Study summary: Prior work identified 120 million or so unique TCR beta sequences in some 180 million T cells.

The germline V gene encodes CDR1 MNHEY and CDR2 SMNVEV (reference sequence). V shed 6 bases and J shed 4 bases, with 6 bases lying between them. The CDR3 covers 12 residues. Donors were ostensibly healthy at sampling, although undocumented immune exposures were probable. PCR primers comprised 60 Vbeta and 13 Jbeta primers. Produced via immunoSEQ multiplex PCR; TCRdb's table is partial and in-frame only. The listing contains almost 40,000 clones. The V and J genes are TRBV27 and TRBJ1-4, with a tentative D call TRBD1 (5 bases). The clonotype originates from a woman in her 30s in good health and CMV-seropositive. The specimen sequenced was PBMCs. CDR3 amino acids: CASRGLNEKLFF. As DNA, the CDR3 is TGTGCCAGCAGGGGGCTTAATGAAAAACTGTTTTTT.